Listed below are T cell receptor beta chains from one sample, sequenced in a study of T cells in Graves' hyperthyroidism and ophthalmopathy. MiXCR, run by TCRdb on the multiplex PCR reads, gives a single entry per CDR3 protein. The table has under 350,000 distinct CDR3 sequences, over 15% seen once. Sequencing was done on a sample of blood. These receptors were collected from a woman aged 55-70 years with Graves' ophthalmopathy. Each CDR3 is given with its conserved first and last residue.

len,v_gene,CDR3aa
12,TRBV29-1,CSVARGSYGYTF
14,TRBV24-1,CTTSDRRPGGELFF
14,TRBV6-5,CASSYPGTTDTQYF
12,TRBV5-1,CASSLDFGVKHF
14,TRBV7-2,CASSFSGGGETQYF
16,TRBV7-9,CASSLGTSGYSYEQYF
11,TRBV28,CASEGTDTQYF
16,TRBV5-1,CASSLLVGTTINEQFF
13,TRBV29-1,CSVEEVSGQPQHF
16,TRBV27,CASSDRGTLLNTEAFF
13,TRBV5-6,CASGQGFDYGYTF
13,TRBV10-2,CASSEPGNYGYTF
14,TRBV20-1,CSARDRVGADTQYF
13,TRBV4-1,CASRKLAGNEQFF
14,TRBV7-2,CASSLAGGIYGYTF
15,TRBV5-5,CASSLKVSITYEQYF
14,TRBV2,CASSQLSSYNGQFF
15,TRBV10-3,CAISPSTGLRETQYF
15,TRBV20-1,CSARGGRRGGNTIYF
17,TRBV20-1,CSAPPSTTPAQNTEAFF
11,TRBV2,CASTLFNEQYF
17,TRBV19,CASNGQGTTSGANVLTF
15,TRBV5-1,CASSLGQNSNQPQHF
14,TRBV7-2,CASSPSSLHETQYF
14,TRBV18,CASSWGPQGGEQFF
13,TRBV6-1,CASTGGRNQPQHF
14,TRBV9,CASSARTTGNTIYF
15,TRBV4-1,CASSQLGGNGYEQYF
14,TRBV20-1,CSASILAGYNEQFF
14,TRBV20-1,CSASVVGVRYEQYF
14,TRBV6-6,CASSYQHGYQPQHF
16,TRBV7-9,CASSLNRGRDTGELFF
16,TRBV7-8,CASSLDRGRITGELFF
14,TRBV29-1,CSVDAGQGNYGYTF
16,TRBV19,CASSIGPGQGEDIQYF
13,TRBV27,CASTNRAPYEQYF